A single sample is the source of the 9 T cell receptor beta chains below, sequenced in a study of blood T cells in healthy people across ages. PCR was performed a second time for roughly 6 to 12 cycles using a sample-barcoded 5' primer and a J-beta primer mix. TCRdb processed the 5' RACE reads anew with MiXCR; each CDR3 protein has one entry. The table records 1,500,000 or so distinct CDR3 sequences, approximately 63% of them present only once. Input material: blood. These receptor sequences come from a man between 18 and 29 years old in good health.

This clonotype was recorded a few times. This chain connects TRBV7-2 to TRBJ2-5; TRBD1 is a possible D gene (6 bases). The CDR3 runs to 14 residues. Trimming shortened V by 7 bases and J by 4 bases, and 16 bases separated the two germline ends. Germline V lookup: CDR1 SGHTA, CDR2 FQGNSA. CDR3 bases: TGTGCCAGCACCCCCATCAGGGGATCAGAGACCCAGTACTTC. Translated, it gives CASTPIRGSETQYF. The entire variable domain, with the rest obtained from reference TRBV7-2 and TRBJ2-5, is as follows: GAGVSQSPSNKVTEKGKDVELRCDPISGHTALYWYRQSLGQGLEFLIYFQGNSAPDKSGLPSDRFSAERTGGSVSTLTIQRTQQEDSAVYLCASTPIRGSETQYFGPGTRLLVL.

In DNA form, the CDR3 reads TGTGCCAGCAGCTCGAGGGTGGACTACGAGCAGTACTTC. Encoded protein: CASSSRVDYEQYF. The V call is TRBV7-8, the J call TRBJ2-7; perhaps TRBD2 as D (5 bases). CDR3 length equals 13 residues. Trimming stripped 4 bases from V and 3 bases from J, with 10 bases between. The germline V gene has CDR1 SGHVS and CDR2 FQNEAQ. The whole variable domain, filled in from reference TRBV7-8 and TRBJ2-7, reads GAGVSQSPRYKVAKRGQDVALRCDPISGHVSLFWYQQALGQGPEFLTYFQNEAQLDKSGLPSDRFFAERPEGSVSTLKIQRTQQEDSAVYLCASSSRVDYEQYFGPGTRLTVT.

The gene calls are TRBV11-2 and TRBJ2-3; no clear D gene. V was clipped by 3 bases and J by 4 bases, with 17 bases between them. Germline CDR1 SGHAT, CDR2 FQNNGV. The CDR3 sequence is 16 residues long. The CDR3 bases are TGTGCCAGCAGCTTTTTTGCCAGCACAGACGCAGATACGCAGTATTTT. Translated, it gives CASSFFASTDADTQYF.

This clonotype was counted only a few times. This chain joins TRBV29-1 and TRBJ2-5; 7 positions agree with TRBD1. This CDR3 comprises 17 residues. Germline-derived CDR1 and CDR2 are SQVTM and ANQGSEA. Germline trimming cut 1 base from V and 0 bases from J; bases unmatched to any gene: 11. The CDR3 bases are TGCAGCGTTGAAGTCGCCGCGACAGGGTGGGACCAAGAGACCCAGTACTTC. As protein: CSVEVAATGWDQETQYF.

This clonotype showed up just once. CDR3: CASSLASSGGGQAQYF. DNA for the CDR3: TGCGCCAGCAGCTTGGCATCTAGCGGGGGGGGACAGGCCCAGTACTTC. The V and J genes are TRBV5-1 and TRBJ2-5, with 12 bases matching TRBD2. V shed 0 bases, J shed 9 bases, and the junction held 9 bases outside the gene matches. The CDR3 sequence is 16 residues long. Germline CDR1 SGHRS, CDR2 YFSETQ.

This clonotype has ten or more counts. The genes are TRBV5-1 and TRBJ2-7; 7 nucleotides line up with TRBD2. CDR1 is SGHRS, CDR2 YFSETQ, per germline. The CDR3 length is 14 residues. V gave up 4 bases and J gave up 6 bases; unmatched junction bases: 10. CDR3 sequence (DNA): TGCGCCAGCAGCCGAGGCGAGCGGGGACTCGAGCAGTACTTC. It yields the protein CASSRGERGLEQYF.

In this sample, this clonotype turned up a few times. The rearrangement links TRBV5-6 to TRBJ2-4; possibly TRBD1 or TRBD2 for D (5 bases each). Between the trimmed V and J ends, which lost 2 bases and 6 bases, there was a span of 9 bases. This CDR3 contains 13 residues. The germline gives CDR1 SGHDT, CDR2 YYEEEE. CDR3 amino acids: CASSFGTTNIQYF. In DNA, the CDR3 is TGTGCCAGCAGCTTCGGGACCACAAACATTCAGTACTTC.

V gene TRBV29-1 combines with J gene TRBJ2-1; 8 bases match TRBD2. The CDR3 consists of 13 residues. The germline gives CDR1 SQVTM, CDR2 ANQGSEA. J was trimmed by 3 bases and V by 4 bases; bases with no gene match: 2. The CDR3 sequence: CSVVSGDYNEQFF. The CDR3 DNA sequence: TGCAGCGTTGTTAGCGGGGACTACAATGAGCAGTTCTTC.

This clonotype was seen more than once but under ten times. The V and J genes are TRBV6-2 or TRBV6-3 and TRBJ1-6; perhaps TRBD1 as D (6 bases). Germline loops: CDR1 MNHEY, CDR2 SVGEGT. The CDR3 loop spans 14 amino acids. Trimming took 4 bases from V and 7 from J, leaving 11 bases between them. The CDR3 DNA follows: TGTGCCAGCAGTTTCGCAGGGGACAATTCACCCCTCCACTTT. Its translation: CASSFAGDNSPLHF.